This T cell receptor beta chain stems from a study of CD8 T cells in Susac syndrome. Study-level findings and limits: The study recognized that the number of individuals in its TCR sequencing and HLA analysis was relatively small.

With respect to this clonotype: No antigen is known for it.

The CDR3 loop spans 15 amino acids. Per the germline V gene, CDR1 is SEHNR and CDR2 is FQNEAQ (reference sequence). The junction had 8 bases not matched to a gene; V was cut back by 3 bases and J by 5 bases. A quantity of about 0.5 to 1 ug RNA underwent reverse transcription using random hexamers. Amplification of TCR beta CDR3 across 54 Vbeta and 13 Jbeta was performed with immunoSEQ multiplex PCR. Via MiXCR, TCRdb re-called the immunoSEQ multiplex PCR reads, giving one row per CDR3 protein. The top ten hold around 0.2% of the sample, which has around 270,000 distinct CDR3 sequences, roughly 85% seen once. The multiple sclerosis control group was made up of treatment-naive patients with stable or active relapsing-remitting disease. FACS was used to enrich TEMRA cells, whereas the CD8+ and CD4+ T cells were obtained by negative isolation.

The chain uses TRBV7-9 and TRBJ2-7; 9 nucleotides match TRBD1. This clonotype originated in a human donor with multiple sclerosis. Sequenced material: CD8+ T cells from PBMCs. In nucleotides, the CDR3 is TGTGCCAGCAGCTTCGGGTTAACAGGGGGCGACGAGCAGTACTTC. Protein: CASSFGLTGGDEQYF.